The clone carrying this TCR beta chain has just a few counts. Antigen unknown. Carried by the TCR beta cDNA libraries were unique molecular identifiers. The source material, 1 to 10 million T cells, gave rise to about 460,000 cDNA molecules. Each CDR3 protein is one row after TCRdb ran MiXCR on the PCR reads. The sample lists about 400,000 distinct CDR3 sequences, less than 35% seen once, with over 10% in the top ten. These data belong to a study of post-analysis software for immune sequencing data. At the level of the study: Relapsing-remitting, secondary progressive and progressive-relapsing forms of multiple sclerosis all featured among disease courses.

V lost 6 bases, J lost 4 bases, and 10 bases lay in between. CDR1 is SNHLY, CDR2 FYNNEI, per germline. There are 12 residues in the CDR3. Findings and caveats of the study: Multiple sclerosis patients showed significantly lower normalized Chao1 diversity than controls did. Comparison of patients with controls showed about 5 TRBV segments more frequent in patients, TRBV5-6, TRBV5-1 and TRBV20-1 among them.

This chain links TRBV2 with TRBJ2-7; D gene ambiguous. Sequenced sample: blood. This sequence originates from a girl between 5 and 17 years old with multiple sclerosis. CDR3 region: CASRALGYEQYF. DNA of the CDR3: TGTGCCAGCAGGGCCCTGGGATACGAGCAGTACTTC.